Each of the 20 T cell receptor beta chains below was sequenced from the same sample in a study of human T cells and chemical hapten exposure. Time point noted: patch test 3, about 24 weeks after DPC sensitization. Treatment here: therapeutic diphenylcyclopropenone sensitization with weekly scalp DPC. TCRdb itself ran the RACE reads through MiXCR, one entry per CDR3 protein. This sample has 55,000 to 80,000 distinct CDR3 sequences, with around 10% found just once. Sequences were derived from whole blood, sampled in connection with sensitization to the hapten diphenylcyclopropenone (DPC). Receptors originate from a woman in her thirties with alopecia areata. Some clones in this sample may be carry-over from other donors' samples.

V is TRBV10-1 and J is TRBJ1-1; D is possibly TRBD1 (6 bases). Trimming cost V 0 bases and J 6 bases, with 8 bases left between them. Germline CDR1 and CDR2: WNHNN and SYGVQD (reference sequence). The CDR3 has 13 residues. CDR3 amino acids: CASSESGGSEAFF. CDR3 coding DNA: TGCGCCAGCAGTGAGTCGGGGGGCTCTGAAGCTTTCTTT.

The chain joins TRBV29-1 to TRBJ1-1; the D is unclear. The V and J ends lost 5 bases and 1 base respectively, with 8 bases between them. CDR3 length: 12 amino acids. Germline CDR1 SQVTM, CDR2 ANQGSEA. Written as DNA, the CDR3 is TGCAGCGTTAGCAACTCGAACACTGAAGCTTTCTTT. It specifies CSVSNSNTEAFF.

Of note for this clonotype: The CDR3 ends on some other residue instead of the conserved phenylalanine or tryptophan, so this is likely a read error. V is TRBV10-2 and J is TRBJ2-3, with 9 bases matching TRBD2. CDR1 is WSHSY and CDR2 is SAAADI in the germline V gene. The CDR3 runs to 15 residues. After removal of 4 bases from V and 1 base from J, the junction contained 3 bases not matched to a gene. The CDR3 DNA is TGCGCCAGCAGTGTCGAGCGGGGGGGCACAGATACGCAGTATTCT. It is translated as CASSVERGGTDTQYS.

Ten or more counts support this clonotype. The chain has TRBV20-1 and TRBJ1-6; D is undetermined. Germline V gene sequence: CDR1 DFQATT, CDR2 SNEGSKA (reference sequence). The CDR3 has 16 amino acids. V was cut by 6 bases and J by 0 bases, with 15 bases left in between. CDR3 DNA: TGCAGTGCCCCGCGTTCCTCGAGCTCCTATAATTCACCCCTCCACTTT. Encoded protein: CSAPRSSSSYNSPLHF.

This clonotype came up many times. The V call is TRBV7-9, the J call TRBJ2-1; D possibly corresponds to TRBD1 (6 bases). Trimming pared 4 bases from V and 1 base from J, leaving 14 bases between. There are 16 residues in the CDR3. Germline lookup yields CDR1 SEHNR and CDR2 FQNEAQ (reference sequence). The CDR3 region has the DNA TGTGCCAGCAGCTCCCGGACAGCGCTTTCCTACAATGAGCAGTTCTTC. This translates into CASSSRTALSYNEQFF.

The CDR3 is CASSLAASGSPYEQYF. The CDR3 nucleotides read TGTGCCAGCAGTTTAGCGGCTAGCGGGAGTCCCTACGAGCAGTACTTC. The V call is TRBV28, the J call TRBJ2-7; 10 bases fit TRBD2. CDR1 MDHEN and CDR2 SYDVKM come from the germline V gene. V shed 2 bases, J shed 2 bases, and the junction held 6 bases outside the gene matches. The CDR3 runs to 16 residues.

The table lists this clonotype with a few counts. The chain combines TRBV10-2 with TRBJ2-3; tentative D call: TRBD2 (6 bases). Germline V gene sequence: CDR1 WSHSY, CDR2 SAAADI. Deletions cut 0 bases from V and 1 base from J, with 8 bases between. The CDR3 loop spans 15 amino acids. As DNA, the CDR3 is TGCGCCAGCAGTGAGTCCCAGCGGGGCACAGATACGCAGTATTTT. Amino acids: CASSESQRGTDTQYF.

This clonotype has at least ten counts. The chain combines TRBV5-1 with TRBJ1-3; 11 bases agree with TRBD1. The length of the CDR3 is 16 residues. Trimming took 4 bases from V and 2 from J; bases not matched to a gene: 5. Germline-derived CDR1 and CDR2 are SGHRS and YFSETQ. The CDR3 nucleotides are TGCGCCAGCAGCAGAGGACAGGGGGCGACTGGAAACACCATATATTTT. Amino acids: CASSRGQGATGNTIYF.

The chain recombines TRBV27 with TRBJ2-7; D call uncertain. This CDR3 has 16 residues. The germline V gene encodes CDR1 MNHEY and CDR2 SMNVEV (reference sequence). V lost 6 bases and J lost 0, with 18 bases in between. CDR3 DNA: TGTGCCAGCAGCCCTATGGTATGGGGAAGCTCCTACGAGCAGTACTTC. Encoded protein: CASSPMVWGSSYEQYF.

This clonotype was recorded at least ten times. CDR3 sequence reads: CASTRGGGNSYEQYF. The CDR3 bases are TGTGCCAGCACCCGCGGCGGGGGGAACTCCTACGAGCAGTACTTC. V and J are TRBV6-2 or TRBV6-3 and TRBJ2-7; 8 nucleotides align to TRBD2. J was trimmed by 0 bases and V by 7 bases; bases with no gene match: 8. The CDR3 has 15 amino acids. From germline, CDR1 is MNHEY and CDR2 SVGEGT.

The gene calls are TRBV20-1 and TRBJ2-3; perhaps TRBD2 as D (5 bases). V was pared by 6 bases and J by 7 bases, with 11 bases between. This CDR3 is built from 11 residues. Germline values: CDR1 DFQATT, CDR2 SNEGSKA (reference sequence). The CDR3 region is CSADPGNTQYF. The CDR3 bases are TGCAGTGCGGACCCCGGGAATACGCAGTATTTT.

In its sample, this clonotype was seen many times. DNA of the CDR3: TGTGCCAGCAGCAAAGCGGGCAGGGACTCCTACAATGAGCAGTTCTTC. Translation: CASSKAGRDSYNEQFF. The chain employs TRBV21-1 and TRBJ2-1; TRBD1, the table's D call, lacks a check against the DNA. TRBV21-1 is flagged as a pseudogene. The CDR3 runs 16 residues.

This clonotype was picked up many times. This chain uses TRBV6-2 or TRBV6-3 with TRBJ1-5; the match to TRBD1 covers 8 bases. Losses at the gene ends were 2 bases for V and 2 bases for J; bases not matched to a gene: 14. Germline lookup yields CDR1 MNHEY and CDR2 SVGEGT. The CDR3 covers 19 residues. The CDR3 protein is CASSYVGQGYPDRNQPQHF. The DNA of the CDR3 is TGTGCCAGCAGTTACGTCGGACAGGGATACCCTGATCGCAATCAGCCCCAGCATTTT.

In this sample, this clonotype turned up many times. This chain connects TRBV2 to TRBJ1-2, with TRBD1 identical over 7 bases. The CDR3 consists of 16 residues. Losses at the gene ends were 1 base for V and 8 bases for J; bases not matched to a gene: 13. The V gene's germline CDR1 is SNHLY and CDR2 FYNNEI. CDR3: CASSEVTSTGRGGYTF. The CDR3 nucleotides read TGTGCCAGCAGTGAAGTTACTTCGACAGGGAGGGGAGGCTACACCTTC.

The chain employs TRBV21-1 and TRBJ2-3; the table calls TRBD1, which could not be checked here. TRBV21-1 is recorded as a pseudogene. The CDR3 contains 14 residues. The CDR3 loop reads CASRGRDRTDTQYF. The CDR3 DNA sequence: TGTGCCAGCAGGGGACGGGACCGCACAGATACGCAGTATTTT.

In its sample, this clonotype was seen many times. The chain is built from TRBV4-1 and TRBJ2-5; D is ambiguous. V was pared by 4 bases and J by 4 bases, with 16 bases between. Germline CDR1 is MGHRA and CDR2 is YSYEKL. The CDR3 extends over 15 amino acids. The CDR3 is CASSRPVAAGETQYF. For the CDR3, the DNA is TGCGCCAGCAGCCGACCGGTTGCAGCCGGAGAGACCCAGTACTTC.

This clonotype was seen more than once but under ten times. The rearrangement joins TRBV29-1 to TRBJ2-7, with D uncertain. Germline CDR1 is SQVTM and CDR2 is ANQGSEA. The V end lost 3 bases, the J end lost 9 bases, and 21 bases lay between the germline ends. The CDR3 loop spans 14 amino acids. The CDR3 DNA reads TGCAGCGTTGAGGTGGTGGGTAGGGATTTGCGGCAGTACTTC. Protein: CSVEVVGRDLRQYF.

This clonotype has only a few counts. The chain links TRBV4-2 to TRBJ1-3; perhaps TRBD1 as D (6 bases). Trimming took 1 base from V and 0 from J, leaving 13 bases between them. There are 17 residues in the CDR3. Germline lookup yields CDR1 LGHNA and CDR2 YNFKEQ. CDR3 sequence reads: CASSQGNGQPSGNTIYF. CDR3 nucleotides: TGTGCCAGCAGCCAAGGAAATGGACAGCCCTCTGGAAACACCATATATTTT.

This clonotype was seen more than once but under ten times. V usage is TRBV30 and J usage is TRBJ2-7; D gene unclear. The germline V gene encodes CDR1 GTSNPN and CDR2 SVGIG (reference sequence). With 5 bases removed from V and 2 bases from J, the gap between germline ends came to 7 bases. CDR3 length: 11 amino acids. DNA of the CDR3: TGTGCCTGGGCAAGAGCCTACGAGCAGTACTTC. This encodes CAWARAYEQYF.

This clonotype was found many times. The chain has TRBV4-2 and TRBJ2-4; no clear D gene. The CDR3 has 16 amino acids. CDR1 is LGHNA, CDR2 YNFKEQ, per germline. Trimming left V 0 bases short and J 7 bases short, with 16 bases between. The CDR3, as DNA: TGTGCCAGCAGCCAAGATAGGGCGGAGAGCTCGAACATTCAGTACTTC. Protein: CASSQDRAESSNIQYF.